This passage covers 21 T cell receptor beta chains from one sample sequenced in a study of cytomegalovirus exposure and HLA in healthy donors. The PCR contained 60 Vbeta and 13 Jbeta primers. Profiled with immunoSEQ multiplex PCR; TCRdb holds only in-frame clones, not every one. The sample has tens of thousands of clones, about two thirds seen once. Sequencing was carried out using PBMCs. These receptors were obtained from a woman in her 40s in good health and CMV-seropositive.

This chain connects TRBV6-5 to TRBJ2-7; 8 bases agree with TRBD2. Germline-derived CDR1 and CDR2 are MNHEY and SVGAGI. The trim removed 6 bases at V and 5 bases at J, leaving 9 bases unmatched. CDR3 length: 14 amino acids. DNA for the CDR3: TGTGCCAGCAGCTCCGGGACTAGGATCAACGAGCAGTACTTC. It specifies CASSSGTRINEQYF.

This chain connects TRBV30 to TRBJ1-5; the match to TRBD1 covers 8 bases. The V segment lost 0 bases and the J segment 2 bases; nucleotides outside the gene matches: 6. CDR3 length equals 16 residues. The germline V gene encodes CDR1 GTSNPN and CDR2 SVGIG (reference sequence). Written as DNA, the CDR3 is TGTGCCTGGAGTGTAGCCGGACAGGGAGGCAATCAGCCCCAGCATTTT. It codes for CAWSVAGQGGNQPQHF.

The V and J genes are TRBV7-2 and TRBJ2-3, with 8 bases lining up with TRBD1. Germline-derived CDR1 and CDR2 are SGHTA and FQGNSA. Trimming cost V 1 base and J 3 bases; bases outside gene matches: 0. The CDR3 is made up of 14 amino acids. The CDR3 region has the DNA TGTGCCAGCAGCTTAGACAGGGGGACAGATACGCAGTATTTT. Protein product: CASSLDRGTDTQYF.

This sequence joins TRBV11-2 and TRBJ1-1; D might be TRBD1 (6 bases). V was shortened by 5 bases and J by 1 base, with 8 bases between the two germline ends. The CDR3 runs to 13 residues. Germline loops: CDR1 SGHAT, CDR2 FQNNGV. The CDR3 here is CASSVQGNTEAFF. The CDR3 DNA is TGTGCCAGCAGCGTACAGGGGAACACTGAAGCTTTCTTT.

CDR3 bases: TGTGCCAGCAGCTCTAGACGGAATTCACCCCTCCACTTT. Protein sequence: CASSSRRNSPLHF. This sequence joins TRBV7-9 and TRBJ1-6; D remains unclear. V was cut by 4 bases and J by 7 bases, with 8 bases left in between. Germline CDR1 SEHNR, CDR2 FQNEAQ (reference sequence). The CDR3 is 13 residues long.

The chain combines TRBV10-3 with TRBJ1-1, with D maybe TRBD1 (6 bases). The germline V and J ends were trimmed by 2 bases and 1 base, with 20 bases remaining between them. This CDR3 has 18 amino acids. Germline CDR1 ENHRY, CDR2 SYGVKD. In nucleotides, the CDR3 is TGTGCCATCAGTGAGGGTATCAGGGAAAGAGGGGGGAACACTGAAGCTTTCTTT. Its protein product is CAISEGIRERGGNTEAFF.

DNA for the CDR3: TGCGCCAGCAGCTTGGTAGGGACAGGGGAAGAGACCCAGTACTTC. This encodes CASSLVGTGEETQYF. The rearrangement joins TRBV5-1 to TRBJ2-5; 10 bases line up with TRBD1. J lost 3 bases, V lost 0 bases, and 2 bases had no gene match. The length of the CDR3 is 15 residues. Germline CDR1 SGHRS, CDR2 YFSETQ.

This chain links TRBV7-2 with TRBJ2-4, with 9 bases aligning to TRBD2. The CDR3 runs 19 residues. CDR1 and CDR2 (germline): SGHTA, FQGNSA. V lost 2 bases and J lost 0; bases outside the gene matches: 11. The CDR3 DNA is TGTGCCAGCAGCTTATCTGGAGCGGGGGGCTTCCAAGCCAAAAACATTCAGTACTTC. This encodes CASSLSGAGGFQAKNIQYF.

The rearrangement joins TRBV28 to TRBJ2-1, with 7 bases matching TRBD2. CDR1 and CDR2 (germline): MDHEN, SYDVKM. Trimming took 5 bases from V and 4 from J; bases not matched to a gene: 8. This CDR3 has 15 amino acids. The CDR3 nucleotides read TGTGCCAGCAGTCTCCCCAGCGGGGTGTACAATGAGCAGTTCTTC. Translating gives CASSLPSGVYNEQFF.

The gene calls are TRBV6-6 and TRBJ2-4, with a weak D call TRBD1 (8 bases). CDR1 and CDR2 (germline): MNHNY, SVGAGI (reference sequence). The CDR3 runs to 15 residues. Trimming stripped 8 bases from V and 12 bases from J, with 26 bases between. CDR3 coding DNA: TGTGCCAGCGAACCACAGGGGGGGGAGGATATTACTCAGTACTTC. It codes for CASEPQGGEDITQYF.

This chain's CDR3 is CASKEGVYTEAFF. DNA of the CDR3: TGTGCCAGCAAGGAGGGTGTCTACACTGAAGCTTTCTTT. The V gene is TRBV6-1, the J gene TRBJ1-1; D not resolved. With 7 bases removed from V and 3 bases from J, the gap between germline ends came to 12 bases. CDR1 and CDR2 (germline): MNHNS, SASEGT. CDR3 length: 13 amino acids.

This CDR3 is CASSEGMGGSNQPQHF. The CDR3 region has the DNA TGTGCCAGCAGTGAGGGGATGGGGGGGAGCAATCAGCCCCAGCATTTT. The gene calls are TRBV6-1 and TRBJ1-5, with D possibly matching TRBD1 (5 bases). The CDR3 runs 16 residues. Looked up from germline, CDR1 is MNHNS and CDR2 is SASEGT. Between the trimmed V and J ends, which lost 3 bases and 1 base, there was a span of 13 bases.

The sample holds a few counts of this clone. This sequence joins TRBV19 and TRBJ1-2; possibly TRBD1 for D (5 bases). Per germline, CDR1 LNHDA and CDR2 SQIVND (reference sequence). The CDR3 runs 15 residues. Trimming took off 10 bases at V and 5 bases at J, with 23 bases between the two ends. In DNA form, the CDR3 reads TGTGCCACAAAGGTGTCTGAAGGGGTTCAGTATGGCTACACCTTC. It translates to CATKVSEGVQYGYTF.

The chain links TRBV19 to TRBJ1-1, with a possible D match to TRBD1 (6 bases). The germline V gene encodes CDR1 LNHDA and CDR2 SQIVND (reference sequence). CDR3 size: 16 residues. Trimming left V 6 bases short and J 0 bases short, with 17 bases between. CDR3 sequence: CASSPPLGQMNTEAFF. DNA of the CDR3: TGTGCCAGTAGCCCCCCTTTGGGACAAATGAACACTGAAGCTTTCTTT.

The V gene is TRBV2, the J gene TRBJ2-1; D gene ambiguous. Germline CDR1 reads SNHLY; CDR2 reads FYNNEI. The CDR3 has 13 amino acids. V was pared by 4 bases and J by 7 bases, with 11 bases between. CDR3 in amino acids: CASSVYPGNEQFF. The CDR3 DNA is TGTGCCAGCAGTGTTTATCCCGGGAATGAGCAGTTCTTC.

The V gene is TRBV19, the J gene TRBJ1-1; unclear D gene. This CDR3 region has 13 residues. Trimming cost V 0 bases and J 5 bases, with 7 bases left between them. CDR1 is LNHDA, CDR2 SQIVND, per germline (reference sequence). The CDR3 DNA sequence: TGTGCCAGTAGTATAGAACGGGATACTGAAGCTTTCTTT. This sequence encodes CASSIERDTEAFF.

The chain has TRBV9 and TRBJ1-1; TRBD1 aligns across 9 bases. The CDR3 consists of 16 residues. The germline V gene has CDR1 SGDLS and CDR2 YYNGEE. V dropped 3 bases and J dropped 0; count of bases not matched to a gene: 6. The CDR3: CASSAGTGRLNTEAFF. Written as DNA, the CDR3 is TGTGCCAGCAGCGCCGGGACAGGGCGCTTGAACACTGAAGCTTTCTTT. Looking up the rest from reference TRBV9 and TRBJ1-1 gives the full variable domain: DSGVTQTPKHLITATGQRVTLRCSPRSGDLSVYWYQQSLDQGLQFLIQYYNGEERAKGNILERFSAQQFPDLHSELNLSSLELGDSALYFCASSAGTGRLNTEAFFGQGTRLTVV.

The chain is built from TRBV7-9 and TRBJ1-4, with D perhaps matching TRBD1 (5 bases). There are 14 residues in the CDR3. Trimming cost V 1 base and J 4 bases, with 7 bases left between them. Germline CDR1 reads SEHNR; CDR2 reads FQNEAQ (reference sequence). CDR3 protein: CASSLGQGNEKLFF. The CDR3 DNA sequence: TGTGCCAGCAGCTTAGGTCAGGGTAATGAAAAACTGTTTTTT.

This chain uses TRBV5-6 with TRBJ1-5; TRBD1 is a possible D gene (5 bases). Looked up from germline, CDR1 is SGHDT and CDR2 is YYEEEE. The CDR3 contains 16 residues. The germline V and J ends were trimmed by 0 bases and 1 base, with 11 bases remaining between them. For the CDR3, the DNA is TGTGCCAGCAGCTTGGGCGGGGCAGTGAGCAATCAGCCCCAGCATTTT. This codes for CASSLGGAVSNQPQHF.

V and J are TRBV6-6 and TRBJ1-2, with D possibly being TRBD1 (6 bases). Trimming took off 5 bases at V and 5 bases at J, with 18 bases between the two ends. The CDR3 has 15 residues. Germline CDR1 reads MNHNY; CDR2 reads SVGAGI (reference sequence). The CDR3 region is CASSDLIGQTYGYTF. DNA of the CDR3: TGTGCCAGCAGTGACCTCATCGGACAGACATATGGCTACACCTTC.

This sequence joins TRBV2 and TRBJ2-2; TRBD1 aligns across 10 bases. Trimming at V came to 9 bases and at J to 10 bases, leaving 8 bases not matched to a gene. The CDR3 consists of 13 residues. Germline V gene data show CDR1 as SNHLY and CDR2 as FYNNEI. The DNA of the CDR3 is TGTGCCAGTAGCGGGACAGGGGTTTTGGAGCTGTTTTTT. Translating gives CASSGTGVLELFF.